This TCR beta chain emerged from a study of early stage breast cancer tumors. Background on the study: Twelve of the 16 invasive tumors were ER+, PR+ and HER2-. Whole-study results and caveats: In about 85% of the 16 patients, blood comparison separated tumor from normal breast. Tumors had around 2.4-fold higher T cell density than normal breast.

Profiled with immunoSEQ multiplex PCR; TCRdb holds only in-frame clones, not every one. The sample has tens of thousands of clones, roughly 81% seen once. The CDR3 sequence is 15 residues long. The J segment lost 1 base and the V segment lost 4 bases, leaving 7 bases of the junction unmatched. Germline V gene lookup returns CDR1 SQVTM and CDR2 ANQGSEA. This clone was seen only once. Its antigen is not identified. Sequencing input: blood. The rearrangement links TRBV29-1 to TRBJ2-1, with 7 nucleotides matching TRBD1. This sequence originates from a middle-aged person with breast cancer. The CDR3, as DNA: TGCAGCGTTGGGACACCGACAGGGTCCTACAATGAGCAGTTCTTC. It specifies CSVGTPTGSYNEQFF.